This T cell receptor beta chain stems from a study of T cell repertoires in ileal Crohn's disease. Study observations and caveats: Within the first postoperative year, endoscopy came at median around 7 months.

Assay used: immunoSEQ multiplex PCR; TCRdb lists only in-frame clones, some missing. The repertoire consists of fewer than 12,000 clones, with 80% to 90% occurring once and the leading ten covering more than 13%. This clone appeared once. Its target is not known. Time point: neoterminal ileum biopsy at postoperative endoscopy, about 6 months after surgery. V was clipped by 2 bases and J by 11 bases; unmatched bases: 8. The CDR3 loop spans 13 amino acids. Germline V gene sequence: CDR1 MDHEN, CDR2 SYDVKM. The clonotype comes from an adult with Crohn's disease. The chain combines TRBV28 with TRBJ2-5; 7 nucleotides match TRBD1. Material: ileal tissue. CDR3 protein: CASSLDRAKEQYF. The DNA for the CDR3 is TGTGCCAGCAGTTTAGACAGGGCAAAAGAGCAGTACTTC.